A selection of T cell receptor beta chains follows, all from one sample in a study of cytomegalovirus exposure and HLA in healthy donors. Clones were sequenced by immunoSEQ multiplex PCR, and TCRdb holds only the in-frame ones, with some missing. In all, the sample yields 100,000 to 150,000 clones. The source material was PBMCs. The receptors were sampled from a woman between 40 and 50 years old in good health and CMV-seropositive. The CDR3 runs from the conserved cysteine through the conserved F or W. The order of the fields is V gene, D gene, J gene, CDR3 protein, CDR3 DNA. D genes are given only for firm matches.

TRBV9	-	TRBJ2-1	CASSPRLNNEQFF	TGTGCCAGCAGCCCCCGACTGAACAATGAGCAGTTCTTC
TRBV28	TRBD1	TRBJ1-5	CASSPAGTVKPQHF	TGTGCCAGCAGTCCTGCTGGGACAGTCAAGCCCCAGCATTTT
TRBV5-1	TRBD2	TRBJ2-5	CASSLMGLAGTETQYF	TGCGCCAGCAGCTTGATGGGACTAGCGGGAACGGAGACCCAGTACTTC
TRBV2	-	TRBJ2-6	CASSESGVGANVLTF	TGTGCCAGCAGTGAATCGGGGGTTGGGGCCAACGTCCTGACTTTC
TRBV21-1	-	TRBJ1-1	CASSKVKTTRERNTEAFF	TGTGCCAGCAGCAAAGTTAAAACGACACGGGAGCGGAACACTGAAGCTTTCTTT
TRBV2	-	TRBJ2-3	CASSEALPDSYLGTQYF	TGTGCCAGCAGTGAAGCGCTTCCGGACAGCTACTTGGGGACGCAGTATTTT
TRBV28	-	TRBJ2-4	CASNRGGGNIQYF	TGTGCCAGCAACAGGGGGGGAGGGAACATTCAGTACTTC
TRBV7-2	TRBD2	TRBJ2-1	CASSPGTSSTAEQFF	TGTGCCAGCAGCCCAGGGACTAGCTCCACAGCTGAGCAGTTCTTC
TRBV5-1	TRBD1	TRBJ1-2	CASSPGTGIRGYTF	TGCGCCAGCAGCCCTGGGACAGGGATACGTGGCTACACCTTC
TRBV7-3	-	TRBJ2-1	CASSLNRVGGVGNEQFF	TGTGCCAGCAGCTTAAATAGGGTCGGGGGAGTGGGCAATGAGCAGTTCTTC
TRBV29-1	TRBD2	TRBJ2-3	CSVREGLSTDTQYF	TGCAGCGTGCGGGAGGGCCTCAGCACAGATACGCAGTATTTT
TRBV19	TRBD2	TRBJ2-3	CASSIGLATSTDTQYF	TGTGCCAGTAGTATAGGACTAGCGACGAGCACAGATACGCAGTATTTT
TRBV5-4	TRBD2	TRBJ2-1	CASSGRLAGNNEQFF	TGTGCCAGCAGCGGTAGGCTAGCGGGAAACAATGAGCAGTTCTTC
TRBV6-1	-	TRBJ1-1	CASSAIVEATEAFF	TGTGCCAGCAGTGCCATAGTTGAGGCCACTGAAGCTTTCTTT
TRBV9	TRBD1	TRBJ2-7	CASSPQGARENYEQYF	TGTGCCAGCAGCCCCCAGGGGGCGCGGGAAAACTACGAGCAGTACTTC
TRBV19	-	TRBJ2-2	CASSIWSSVVPTGELFF	TGTGCCAGTAGTATTTGGTCTAGCGTAGTGCCCACCGGGGAGCTGTTTTTT
TRBV5-1	TRBD1	TRBJ2-3	CASSTSRTGNTDTQYF	TGCGCCAGCAGCACCTCTAGGACAGGGAACACAGATACGCAGTATTTT
TRBV7-2	TRBD2	TRBJ2-7	CASSLGTSSHEQYF	TGTGCCAGCAGCTTAGGGACTAGTTCCCACGAGCAGTACTTC
TRBV5-1	-	TRBJ2-1	CASSLSGGTGPAGGLYNEQFF	TGCGCCAGCAGCTTGTCTGGGGGGACAGGGCCTGCGGGAGGTCTCTACAATGAGCAGTTCTTC
TRBV5-1	TRBD2	TRBJ2-3	CASSSTSGSRSDTQYF	TGCGCCAGCAGCTCAACTAGCGGGAGTAGATCAGATACGCAGTATTTT
TRBV6-6	-	TRBJ1-6	CASRLDGNNSPLHF	TGTGCCAGCAGGCTTGACGGGAATAATTCACCCCTCCACTTT
TRBV4-2	TRBD2	TRBJ2-7	CASSQEPGTSGAYEQYF	TGTGCCAGCAGCCAAGAACCCGGGACTAGCGGAGCCTACGAGCAGTACTTC
TRBV29-1	-	TRBJ1-2	CSASKGETNYGYTF	TGCAGCGCGAGTAAGGGGGAGACTAACTATGGCTACACCTTC
TRBV4-3	TRBD1	TRBJ1-4	CASSRDSQTNEKLFF	TGCGCCAGCAGCCGGGACAGCCAAACTAATGAAAAACTGTTTTTT
TRBV30	-	TRBJ2-7	CAWSVSVSYEQYF	TGTGCCTGGAGTGTCAGTGTCTCCTACGAGCAGTACTTC
TRBV4-2	-	TRBJ2-2	CASSQVSLAAENTGELFF	TGTGCCAGCAGCCAAGTTTCGCTGGCGGCCGAGAACACCGGGGAGCTGTTTTTT
TRBV11-2	TRBD2	TRBJ2-7	CASSLGQRGYEQYF	TGTGCCAGCAGCTTAGGTCAGCGGGGCTACGAGCAGTACTTC
TRBV4-3	TRBD2	TRBJ2-7	CASSRSVGLAGSIDRIGQYF	TGCGCCAGCAGCCGATCAGTCGGGCTAGCGGGATCAATTGATCGTATAGGGCAGTACTTC
TRBV19	-	TRBJ2-2	CASLSGNTGELFF	TGTGCCAGTCTTAGCGGTAACACCGGGGAGCTGTTTTTT
TRBV28	TRBD2	TRBJ2-7	CASSALGLAGGEQYF	TGTGCCAGCAGTGCCCTGGGACTAGCGGGAGGCGAGCAGTACTTC
TRBV12-5	-	TRBJ1-1	CASGFILPDTLNTEAFF	TGTGCTAGTGGTTTTATTCTACCGGACACGCTGAACACTGAAGCTTTCTTT
TRBV5-6	TRBD2	TRBJ2-7	CASSSGTSKYEQYF	TGTGCCAGCAGCTCGGGGACTAGTAAATACGAGCAGTACTTC
TRBV18	TRBD1	TRBJ2-1	CASFQGEFVYNEQFF	TGTGCCAGCTTCCAGGGGGAATTCGTGTACAATGAGCAGTTCTTC
TRBV5-1	TRBD1	TRBJ1-2	CASSADETGAIYGYTF	TGCGCCAGCAGCGCCGATGAGACAGGGGCTATCTATGGCTACACCTTC
TRBV23-1	-	TRBJ1-1	CASSPCVGARTEAFF	TGCGCCAGCAGTCCCTGTGTGGGGGCGCGGACTGAAGCTTTCTTT
TRBV7-2	TRBD1	TRBJ2-1	CASSLGVRPGGYNEQFF	TGTGCCAGCAGCTTAGGGGTTCGGCCAGGGGGCTACAATGAGCAGTTCTTC
TRBV15	-	TRBJ1-4	CATSRYRVANEKLFF	TGTGCCACCAGCAGATACAGGGTTGCTAATGAAAAACTGTTTTTT
TRBV27	-	TRBJ1-6	CASKRVDGSPLHF	TGTGCCAGCAAGAGAGTCGATGGTTCACCCCTCCACTTT
TRBV4-3	TRBD2	TRBJ2-1	CASSQAGTRADEQFF	TGCGCCAGCAGCCAAGCAGGGACTAGGGCGGATGAGCAGTTCTTC
TRBV7-8	TRBD2	TRBJ2-5	CASSLGSSGRVKTQYF	TGTGCCAGCAGCTTAGGGTCGAGCGGGAGGGTGAAGACCCAGTACTTC
TRBV27	TRBD1	TRBJ1-5	CASSAPTGPSNQPQHF	TGTGCCAGCAGTGCTCCGACAGGGCCCAGCAATCAGCCCCAGCATTTT
TRBV5-6	-	TRBJ1-3	CASSPRGPSSGNTIYF	TGTGCCAGCAGCCCCAGGGGCCCGAGCTCTGGAAACACCATATATTTT
TRBV7-8	TRBD2	TRBJ2-7	CASSPGGAEQYF	TGTGCCAGCAGCCCGGGGGGGGCCGAGCAGTACTTC
TRBV6-6	TRBD1	TRBJ1-5	CASSAGTAGNQPQHF	TGTGCCAGCAGCGCAGGGACAGCTGGCAATCAGCCCCAGCATTTT
TRBV10-3	-	TRBJ1-3	CAISESGGSGNTIYF	TGTGCCATCAGTGAGTCGGGGGGATCAGGAAACACCATATATTTT
TRBV9	TRBD1	TRBJ1-5	CASSPGQGAGLSNQPQHF	TGTGCCAGCAGCCCCGGACAGGGGGCGGGTTTAAGCAATCAGCCCCAGCATTTT
TRBV6-4	TRBD2	TRBJ2-1	CASSESSGRYNEQFF	TGTGCCAGCAGTGAGTCTAGCGGGAGGTACAATGAGCAGTTCTTC
TRBV19	-	TRBJ1-1	CASSIVIGARNTEAFF	TGTGCCAGTAGTATAGTTATTGGGGCCAGGAATACTGAAGCTTTCTTT
TRBV27	TRBD2	TRBJ2-7	CASIDVKTGTSGGGPYEQYF	TGTGCCAGCATTGATGTCAAGACCGGGACTAGCGGGGGTGGCCCCTACGAGCAGTACTTC
TRBV19	TRBD1	TRBJ1-5	CASSTGTGYFQPQHF	TGTGCCAGTAGTACTGGGACAGGGTACTTTCAGCCCCAGCATTTT
TRBV10-3	-	TRBJ2-7	CAISESRMGTWGEEQYF	TGTGCCATCAGTGAATCTCGAATGGGGACTTGGGGGGAAGAGCAGTACTTC
TRBV18	TRBD1	TRBJ2-2	CASSPGTGASGELFF	TGTGCCAGCTCACCAGGGACAGGGGCATCCGGGGAGCTGTTTTTT
TRBV18	TRBD2	TRBJ2-2	CASSATASGSTGELFF	TGTGCCAGCTCAGCCACGGCTAGCGGGAGCACCGGGGAGCTGTTTTTT
TRBV9	-	TRBJ1-2	CASSVGAGYGYTF	TGTGCCAGCAGCGTAGGGGCAGGTTATGGCTACACCTTC